Reported below is one TCR beta chain. The source of the sample is a study of circulating tumor DNA in untreated peripheral T-cell lymphoma. Tumor tissue was collected at baseline, before treatment began. V gave up 4 bases and J gave up 6 bases; unmatched junction bases: 9. The germline CDR1 and CDR2 sequences are SGHDN and FVKESK. This CDR3 region has 16 residues. Method: immunoSEQ multiplex PCR; TCRdb's copy keeps in-frame clones and lacks some. The data show 8,000 to 9,000 clones, 80% to 85% seen once. Material for sequencing was tumor tissue. This sequence originates from a human donor with peripheral T-cell lymphoma. The chain carries TRBV14 and TRBJ2-1; 10 nucleotides agree with TRBD2. The CDR3 protein is CASSPDLAGGRNEQFF. DNA for the CDR3: TGTGCCAGCAGCCCCGACTTAGCGGGGGGTCGCAATGAGCAGTTCTTC.